This entry features one T cell receptor (beta chain) sequence. The CDR3 consists of 14 residues. Between the trimmed V and J ends, which lost 4 bases and 7 bases, there was a span of 14 bases. CDR1 is LGHNA and CDR2 is YNFKEQ in the germline V gene. The sample comes from a study of T cell responses to AZD1222 COVID-19 vaccine. Using immunoSEQ multiplex PCR, the repertoire was profiled, and TCRdb retains in-frame clones only, with some absent. Counted here are about 100,000 clones, 87% occurring once; the ten biggest clones make up 4% to 4.5%. The material sequenced was peripheral blood, taken on day 0 of MenACWY control vaccination. The rearrangement uses TRBV4-2 and TRBJ1-5, with D possibly matching TRBD1 (5 bases). The clonotype was recovered from an adult in good health. CDR3 amino acids: CASSPTLGGQPQHF. For the CDR3, the DNA is TGTGCCAGCAGCCCCACCCTCGGGGGACAGCCCCAGCATTTT.